This T cell receptor beta chain was observed in a study of cytomegalovirus exposure and HLA in healthy donors. Clones were sequenced by immunoSEQ multiplex PCR, and TCRdb holds only the in-frame ones, with some missing. The sample yields about 120,000 clones, roughly 89% seen once. Germline assignment: CDR1 MGHRA and CDR2 YSYEKL. V dropped 1 base and J dropped 2; count of bases not matched to a gene: 12. CDR3 length: 18 amino acids. The table lists this clone with a count of one. Its antigen is unidentified. Overall study findings and caveats: Specificity of a few CMV-associated chains for CMV antigens was verified in vitro.

The genes are TRBV4-1 and TRBJ2-3, with 7 bases lining up with TRBD2. This clonotype originated in a woman under 30 in good health and CMV-seronegative. Sequenced input: PBMCs. CDR3 region: CASSQGRGTKRVTDTQYF. Written as DNA, the CDR3 is TGCGCCAGCAGCCAAGGGCGAGGGACTAAGAGAGTCACAGATACGCAGTATTTT.